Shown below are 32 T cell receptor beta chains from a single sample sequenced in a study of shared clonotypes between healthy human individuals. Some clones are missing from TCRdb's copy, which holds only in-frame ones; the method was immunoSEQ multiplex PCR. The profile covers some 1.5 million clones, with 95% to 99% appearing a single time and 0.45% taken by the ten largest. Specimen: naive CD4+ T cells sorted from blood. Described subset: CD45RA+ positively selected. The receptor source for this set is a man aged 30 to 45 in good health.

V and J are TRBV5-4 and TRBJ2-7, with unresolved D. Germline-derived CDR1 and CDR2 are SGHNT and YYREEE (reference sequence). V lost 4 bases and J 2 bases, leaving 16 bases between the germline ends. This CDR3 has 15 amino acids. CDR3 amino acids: CASSVGPSGAYEQYF. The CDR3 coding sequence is TGTGCCAGCAGCGTCGGACCCTCAGGCGCCTACGAGCAGTACTTC.

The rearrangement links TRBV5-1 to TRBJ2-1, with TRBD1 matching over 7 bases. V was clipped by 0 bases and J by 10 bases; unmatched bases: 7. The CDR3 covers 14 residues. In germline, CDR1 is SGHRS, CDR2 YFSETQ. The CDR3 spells CASSLGQGVGEQFF. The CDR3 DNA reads TGCGCCAGCAGCTTGGGGCAGGGGGTAGGAGAGCAGTTCTTC.

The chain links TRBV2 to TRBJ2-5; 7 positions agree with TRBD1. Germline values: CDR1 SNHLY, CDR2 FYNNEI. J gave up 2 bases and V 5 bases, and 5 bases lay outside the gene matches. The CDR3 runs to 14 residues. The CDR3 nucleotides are TGTGCCAGCAGTCCGGGACAGACTCAAGAGACCCAGTACTTC. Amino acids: CASSPGQTQETQYF.

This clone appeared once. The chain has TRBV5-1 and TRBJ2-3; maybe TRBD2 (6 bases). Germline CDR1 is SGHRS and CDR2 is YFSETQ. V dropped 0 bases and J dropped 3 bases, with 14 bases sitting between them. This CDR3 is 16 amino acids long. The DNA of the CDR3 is TGCGCCAGCAGCTTGGGTGGGCACGGAGGGACAGATACGCAGTATTTT. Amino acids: CASSLGGHGGTDTQYF. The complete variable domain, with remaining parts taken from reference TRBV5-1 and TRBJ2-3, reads KAGVTQTPRYLIKTRGQQVTLSCSPISGHRSVSWYQQTPGQGLQFLFEYFSETQRNKGNFPGRFSGRQFSNSRSEMNVSTLELGDSALYLCASSLGGHGGTDTQYFGPGTRLTVL.

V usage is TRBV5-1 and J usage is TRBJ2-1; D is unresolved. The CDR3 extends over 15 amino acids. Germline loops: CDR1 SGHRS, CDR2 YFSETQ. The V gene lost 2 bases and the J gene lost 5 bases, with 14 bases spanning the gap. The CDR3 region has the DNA TGCGCCAGCAGCTTTGTTGGTTCATCTAACAATGAGCAGTTCTTC. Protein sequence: CASSFVGSSNNEQFF.

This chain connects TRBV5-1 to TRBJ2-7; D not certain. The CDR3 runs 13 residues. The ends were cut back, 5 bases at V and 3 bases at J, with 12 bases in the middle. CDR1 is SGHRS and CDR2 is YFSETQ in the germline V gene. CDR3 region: CASRMDGNYEQYF. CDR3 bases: TGCGCCAGCAGGATGGACGGTAACTACGAGCAGTACTTC.

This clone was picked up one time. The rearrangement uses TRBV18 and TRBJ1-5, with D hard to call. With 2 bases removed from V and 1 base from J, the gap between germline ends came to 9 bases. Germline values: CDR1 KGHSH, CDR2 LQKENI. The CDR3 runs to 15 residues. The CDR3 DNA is TGTGCCAGCTCACCAGCAACAGCCAGCAATCAGCCCCAGCATTTT. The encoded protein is CASSPATASNQPQHF.

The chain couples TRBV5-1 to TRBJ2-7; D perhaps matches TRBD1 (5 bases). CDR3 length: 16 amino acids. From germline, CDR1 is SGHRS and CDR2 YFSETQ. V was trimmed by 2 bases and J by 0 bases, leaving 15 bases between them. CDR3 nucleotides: TGCGCCAGCAGCTTAATTTTCGACAGAAACTCCTACGAGCAGTACTTC. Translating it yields CASSLIFDRNSYEQYF.

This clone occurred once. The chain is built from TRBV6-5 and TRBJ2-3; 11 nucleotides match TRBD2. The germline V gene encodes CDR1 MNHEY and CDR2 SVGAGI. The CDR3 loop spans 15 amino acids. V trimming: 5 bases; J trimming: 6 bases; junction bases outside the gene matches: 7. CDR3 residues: CASSLSGRAVDTQYF. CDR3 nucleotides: TGTGCCAGCAGTCTTAGCGGGAGGGCCGTTGATACGCAGTATTTT.

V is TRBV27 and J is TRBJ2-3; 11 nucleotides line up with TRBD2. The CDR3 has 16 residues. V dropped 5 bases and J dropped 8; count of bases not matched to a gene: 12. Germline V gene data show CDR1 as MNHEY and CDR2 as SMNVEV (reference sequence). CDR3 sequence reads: CASSASSGRILGTQYF. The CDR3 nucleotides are TGTGCCAGCAGTGCCTCTAGCGGGAGGATTTTGGGTACGCAGTATTTT.

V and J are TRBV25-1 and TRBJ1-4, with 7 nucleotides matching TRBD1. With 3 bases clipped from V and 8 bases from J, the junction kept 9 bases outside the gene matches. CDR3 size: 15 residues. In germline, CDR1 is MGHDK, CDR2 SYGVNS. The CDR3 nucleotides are TGTGCCAGCAGTGATCAACAGGGGTGGGGGGAAAAACTGTTTTTT. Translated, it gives CASSDQQGWGEKLFF.

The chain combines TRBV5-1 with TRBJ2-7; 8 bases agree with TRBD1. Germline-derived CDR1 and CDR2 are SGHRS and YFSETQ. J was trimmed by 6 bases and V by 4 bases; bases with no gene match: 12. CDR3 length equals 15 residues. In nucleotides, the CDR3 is TGCGCCAGCAGCCGCTATACAGGGGGGTCAGGCGAGCAGTACTTC. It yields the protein CASSRYTGGSGEQYF.

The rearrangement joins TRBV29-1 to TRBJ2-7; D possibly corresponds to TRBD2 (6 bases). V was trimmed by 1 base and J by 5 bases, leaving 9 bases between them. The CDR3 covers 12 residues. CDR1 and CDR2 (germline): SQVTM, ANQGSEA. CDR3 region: CSVEAGSDEQYF. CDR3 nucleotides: TGCAGCGTTGAAGCCGGGAGCGACGAGCAGTACTTC.

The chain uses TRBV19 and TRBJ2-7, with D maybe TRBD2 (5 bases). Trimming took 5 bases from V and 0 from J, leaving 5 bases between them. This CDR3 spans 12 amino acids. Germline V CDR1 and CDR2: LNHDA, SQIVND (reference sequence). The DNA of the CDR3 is TGTGCCAGTAGTCGGGGCTCCTACGAGCAGTACTTC. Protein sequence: CASSRGSYEQYF.

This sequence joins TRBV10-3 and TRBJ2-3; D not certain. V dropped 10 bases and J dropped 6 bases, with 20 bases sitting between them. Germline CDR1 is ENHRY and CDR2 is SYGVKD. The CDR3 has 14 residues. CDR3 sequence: CATSEQSHDDTQYF. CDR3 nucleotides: TGTGCCACCTCCGAGCAGTCTCACGATGATACGCAGTATTTT.

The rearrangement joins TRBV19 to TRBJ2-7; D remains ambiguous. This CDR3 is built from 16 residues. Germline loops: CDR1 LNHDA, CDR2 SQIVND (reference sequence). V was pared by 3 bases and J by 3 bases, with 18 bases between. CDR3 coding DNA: TGTGCCAGTAGTATTATTTGGGAACCGGCGGTCTACGAGCAGTACTTC. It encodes CASSIIWEPAVYEQYF.

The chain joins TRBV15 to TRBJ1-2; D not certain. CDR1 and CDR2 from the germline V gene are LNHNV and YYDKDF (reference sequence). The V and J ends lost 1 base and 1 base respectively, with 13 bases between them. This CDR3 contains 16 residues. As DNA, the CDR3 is TGTGCCACCAGCAGAGGGCTCCGGGAAAATAACTATGGCTACACCTTC. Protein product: CATSRGLRENNYGYTF.

This CDR3 is CAWSGRNNEQFF. The CDR3 DNA is TGTGCCTGGAGCGGGAGGAATAATGAGCAGTTCTTC. V usage is TRBV30 and J usage is TRBJ2-1, with 7 nucleotides matching TRBD2. Germline assignment: CDR1 GTSNPN and CDR2 SVGIG (reference sequence). The J segment lost 7 bases and the V segment lost 3 bases, leaving 3 bases of the junction unmatched. The CDR3 runs to 12 residues.

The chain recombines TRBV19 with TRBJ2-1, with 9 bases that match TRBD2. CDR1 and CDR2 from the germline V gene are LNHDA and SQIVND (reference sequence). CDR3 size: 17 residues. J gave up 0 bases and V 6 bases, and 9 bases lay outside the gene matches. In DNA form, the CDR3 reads TGTGCCAGTAGACGTCTAGCGGGAAGGAGCTCCTACAATGAGCAGTTCTTC. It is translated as CASRRLAGRSSYNEQFF.

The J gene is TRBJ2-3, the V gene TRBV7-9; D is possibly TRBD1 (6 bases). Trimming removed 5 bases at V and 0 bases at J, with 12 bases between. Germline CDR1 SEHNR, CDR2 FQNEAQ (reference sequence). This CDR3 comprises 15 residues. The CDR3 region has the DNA TGTGCCAGCAGCCCCCGACAGGACAGCACAGATACGCAGTATTTT. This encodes CASSPRQDSTDTQYF.

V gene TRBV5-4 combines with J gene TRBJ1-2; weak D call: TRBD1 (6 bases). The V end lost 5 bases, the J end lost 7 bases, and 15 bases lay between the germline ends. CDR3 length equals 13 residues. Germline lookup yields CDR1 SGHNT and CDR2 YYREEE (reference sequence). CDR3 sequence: CASRIGGAGGYTF. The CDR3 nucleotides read TGTGCCAGCAGAATTGGGGGGGCGGGTGGCTACACCTTC.

The DNA of the CDR3 is TGTGCCAGCAGACTAGCGGGAGCAGGAGAGACCCAGTACTTC. Protein: CASRLAGAGETQYF. This rearrangement joins TRBV7-6 to TRBJ2-5; 11 nucleotides agree with TRBD2. Germline trimming cut 6 bases from V and 4 bases from J; bases unmatched to any gene: 4. The CDR3 extends over 14 amino acids. CDR1 is SGHVS, CDR2 FNYEAQ, per germline.

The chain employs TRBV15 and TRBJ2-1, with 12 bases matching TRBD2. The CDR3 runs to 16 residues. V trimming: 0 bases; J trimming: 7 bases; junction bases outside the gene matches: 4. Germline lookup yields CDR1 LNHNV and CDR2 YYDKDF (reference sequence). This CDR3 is CATSRDRTSGNNEQFF. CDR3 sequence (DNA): TGTGCCACCAGCAGAGATAGGACTAGCGGGAATAATGAGCAGTTCTTC.

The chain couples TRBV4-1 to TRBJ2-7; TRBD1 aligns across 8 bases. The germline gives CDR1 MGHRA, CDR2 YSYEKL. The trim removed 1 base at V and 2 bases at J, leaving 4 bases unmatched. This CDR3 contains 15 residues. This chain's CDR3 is CASSQGGQVAYEQYF. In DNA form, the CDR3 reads TGCGCCAGCAGCCAAGGGGGACAGGTCGCCTACGAGCAGTACTTC.

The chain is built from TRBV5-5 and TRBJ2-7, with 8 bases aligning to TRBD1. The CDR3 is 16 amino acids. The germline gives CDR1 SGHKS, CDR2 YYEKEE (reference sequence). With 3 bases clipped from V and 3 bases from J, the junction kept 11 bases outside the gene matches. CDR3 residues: CASSSQARTGNYEQYF. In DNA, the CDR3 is TGTGCCAGCAGCTCACAGGCTCGGACAGGGAACTACGAGCAGTACTTC.

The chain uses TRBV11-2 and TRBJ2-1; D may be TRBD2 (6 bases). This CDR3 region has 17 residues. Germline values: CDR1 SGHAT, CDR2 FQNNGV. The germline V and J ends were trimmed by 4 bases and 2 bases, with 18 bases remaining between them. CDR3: CASSSRLGAGAYNEQFF. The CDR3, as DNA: TGTGCCAGCAGCTCCCGACTAGGGGCTGGGGCCTACAATGAGCAGTTCTTC. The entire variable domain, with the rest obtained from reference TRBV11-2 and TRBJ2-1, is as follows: EAGVAQSPRYKIIEKRQSVAFWCNPISGHATLYWYQQILGQGPKLLIQFQNNGVVDDSQLPKDRFSAERLKGVDSTLKIQPAKLEDSAVYLCASSSRLGAGAYNEQFFGPGTRLTVL.

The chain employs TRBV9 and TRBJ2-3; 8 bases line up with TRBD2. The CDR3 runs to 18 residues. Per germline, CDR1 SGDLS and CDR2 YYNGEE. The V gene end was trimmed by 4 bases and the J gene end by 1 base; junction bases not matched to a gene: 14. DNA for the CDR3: TGTGCCAGCAGCTCTAGCCCGGGACTAGGGGGGGGCACAGATACGCAGTATTTT. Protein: CASSSSPGLGGGTDTQYF. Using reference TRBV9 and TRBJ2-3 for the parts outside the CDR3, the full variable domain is DSGVTQTPKHLITATGQRVTLRCSPRSGDLSVYWYQQSLDQGLQFLIQYYNGEERAKGNILERFSAQQFPDLHSELNLSSLELGDSALYFCASSSSPGLGGGTDTQYFGPGTRLTVL.

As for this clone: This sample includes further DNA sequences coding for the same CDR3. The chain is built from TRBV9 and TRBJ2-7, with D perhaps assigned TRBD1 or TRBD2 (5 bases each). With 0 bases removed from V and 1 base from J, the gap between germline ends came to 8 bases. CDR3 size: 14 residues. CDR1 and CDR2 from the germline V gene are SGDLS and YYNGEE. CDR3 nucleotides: TGTGCCAGCAGCGTAGGAGGGGAATCCTACGAGCAGTACTTC. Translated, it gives CASSVGGESYEQYF.

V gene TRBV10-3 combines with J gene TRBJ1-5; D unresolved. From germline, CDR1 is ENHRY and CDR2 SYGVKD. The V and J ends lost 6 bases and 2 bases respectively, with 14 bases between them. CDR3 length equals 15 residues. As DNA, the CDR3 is TGTGCCATCAGAAAGGACCTCGGAGGCAATCAGCCCCAGCATTTT. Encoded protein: CAIRKDLGGNQPQHF.

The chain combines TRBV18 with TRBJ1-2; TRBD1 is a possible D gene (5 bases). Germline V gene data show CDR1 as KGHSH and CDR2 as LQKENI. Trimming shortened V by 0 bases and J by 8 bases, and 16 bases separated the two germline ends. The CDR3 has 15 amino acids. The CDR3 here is CASSPPLDGGLGYTF. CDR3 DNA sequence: TGTGCCAGCTCACCACCGCTAGACGGGGGATTGGGCTACACCTTC.

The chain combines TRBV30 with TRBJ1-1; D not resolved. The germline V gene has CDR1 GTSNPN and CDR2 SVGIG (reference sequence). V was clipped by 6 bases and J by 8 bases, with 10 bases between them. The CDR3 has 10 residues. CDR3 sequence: CACLQVEAFF. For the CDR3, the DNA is TGTGCCTGTCTTCAGGTCGAAGCTTTCTTT. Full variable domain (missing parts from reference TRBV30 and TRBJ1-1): SQTIHQWPATLVQPVGSPLSLECTVEGTSNPNLYWYRQAAGRGLQLLFYSVGIGQISSEVPQNLSASRPQDRQFILSSKKLLLSDSGFYLCACLQVEAFFGQGTRLTVV.

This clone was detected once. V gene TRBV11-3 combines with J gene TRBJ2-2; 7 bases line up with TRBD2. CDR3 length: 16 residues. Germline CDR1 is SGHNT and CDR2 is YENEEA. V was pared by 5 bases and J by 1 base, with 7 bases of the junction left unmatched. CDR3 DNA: TGTGCCAGCAGCCCGAGGACTAGGGGGAACACCGGGGAGCTGTTTTTT. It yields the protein CASSPRTRGNTGELFF.